What follows are 19 T cell receptor beta chains derived from one specimen sequenced in a study of OX40 agonist ivuxolimab in advanced cancers. The table came from immunoSEQ multiplex PCR; TCRdb's copy has only in-frame clones and leaves some out. The table lists approximately 59,000 clones, around 81% of them singletons. The sequencing used CD4+ or CD8+ T cells sorted from blood, collected in a trial of the OX40 agonist ivuxolimab. The receptors stem from an adult with an advanced solid tumor such as melanoma, head and neck, liver or kidney cancer.

The genes are TRBV27 and TRBJ1-1; tentatively, D is TRBD1 (5 bases). The V end was cut by 4 bases, the J end by 6 bases, with 18 bases between. Looked up from germline, CDR1 is MNHEY and CDR2 is SMNVEV (reference sequence). The length of the CDR3 is 15 residues. The CDR3 reads CASSSYFLGQAEAFF. In DNA form, the CDR3 reads TGTGCCAGCAGTTCCTACTTCCTGGGGCAAGCTGAAGCTTTCTTT.

This chain links TRBV5-4 with TRBJ2-7; no definite D call. Germline CDR1 and CDR2: SGHNT and YYREEE (reference sequence). V gave up 4 bases and J gave up 5 bases, with 13 bases separating them. The length of the CDR3 is 13 residues. The CDR3 nucleotides read TGTGCCAGCAGCCCTCGCCTCAGCGACGAGCAGTACTTC. Its protein product is CASSPRLSDEQYF.

The genes are TRBV28 and TRBJ2-5; tentative D call: TRBD2 (6 bases). The CDR3 has 13 residues. V shed 5 bases and J shed 4 bases, with 11 bases lying between them. Germline V lookup: CDR1 MDHEN, CDR2 SYDVKM. CDR3 in amino acids: CASSTWRGETQYF. CDR3 nucleotide sequence: TGTGCCAGCAGTACCTGGAGGGGAGAGACCCAGTACTTC.

The J gene is TRBJ2-2, the V gene TRBV19; D not certain. V dropped 5 bases and J dropped 3 bases, with 10 bases sitting between them. The V gene's germline CDR1 is LNHDA and CDR2 SQIVND (reference sequence). The CDR3 is made up of 14 amino acids. The CDR3 spells CASSFGLHTGELFF. The CDR3 nucleotides read TGTGCCAGTAGTTTTGGGCTCCACACCGGGGAGCTGTTTTTT.

CDR3 DNA sequence: TGTGCCAGCAGTTTAGCAGGGGGATTAAAGTACGAGCAGTACTTC. It specifies CASSLAGGLKYEQYF. The V and J genes are TRBV28 and TRBJ2-7, with 7 bases that match TRBD1. The CDR3 is 15 amino acids. V gave up 2 bases and J gave up 4 bases; unmatched junction bases: 8. The germline V gene encodes CDR1 MDHEN and CDR2 SYDVKM.

The V gene is TRBV2, the J gene TRBJ1-6; D unclear. Trimming shortened V by 7 bases and J by 3 bases, and 10 bases separated the two germline ends. The CDR3 has 14 residues. Germline CDR1 reads SNHLY; CDR2 reads FYNNEI. The CDR3 sequence: CASNRAVYNSPLHF. For the CDR3, the DNA is TGTGCCAGCAATCGGGCAGTCTATAATTCACCCCTCCACTTT.

This rearrangement joins TRBV4-3 to TRBJ2-7, with D tentatively TRBD1 or TRBD2 (5 bases each). CDR3 length equals 13 residues. V lost 1 base and J lost 5, with 9 bases in between. Germline V gene sequence: CDR1 LGHNA, CDR2 YSLEER. CDR3 residues: CASSQGEGNEQYF. As DNA, the CDR3 is TGCGCCAGCAGCCAAGGAGAGGGGAACGAGCAGTACTTC.

The genes are TRBV7-9 and TRBJ2-6; D is unresolved. V shed 4 bases and J shed 4 bases, with 14 bases lying between them. The CDR3 totals 16 residues. From germline, CDR1 is SEHNR and CDR2 FQNEAQ (reference sequence). The CDR3 loop is CASSSPFLGGANVLTF. In DNA, the CDR3 is TGTGCCAGCAGCTCCCCTTTTTTGGGGGGGGCCAACGTCCTGACTTTC.

The J gene is TRBJ2-3, the V gene TRBV11-2; TRBD2 is a possible D gene (6 bases). This CDR3 has 14 residues. Germline V gene sequence: CDR1 SGHAT, CDR2 FQNNGV. Trimming took off 3 bases at V and 7 bases at J, with 14 bases between the two ends. In DNA, the CDR3 is TGTGCCAGCAGCTTCGGGGGTGCCGAGAATACGCAGTATTTT. It specifies CASSFGGAENTQYF.

The gene calls are TRBV5-6 and TRBJ1-1; perhaps TRBD1 as D (5 bases). Trimming pared 0 bases from V and 3 bases from J, leaving 9 bases between. The CDR3 sequence is 14 residues long. Germline CDR1 is SGHDT and CDR2 is YYEEEE. The CDR3 loop reads CASSLAQGYTEAFF. The DNA of the CDR3 is TGTGCCAGCAGCTTGGCCCAGGGATACACTGAAGCTTTCTTT.

The gene calls are TRBV7-6 and TRBJ2-7, with 9 positions matching TRBD1. CDR3 length: 17 amino acids. The germline V gene encodes CDR1 SGHVS and CDR2 FNYEAQ. The trim removed 5 bases at V and 0 bases at J, leaving 11 bases unmatched. The DNA of the CDR3 is TGTGCCAGCAGCCCCCTCTCCGGGACAGGGAGCTCCTACGAGCAGTACTTC. Protein sequence: CASSPLSGTGSSYEQYF.

There are a few counts of this clone. V gene TRBV6-5 combines with J gene TRBJ2-3; the D gene is possibly TRBD2 (6 bases). Germline lookup yields CDR1 MNHEY and CDR2 SVGAGI. V was pared by 7 bases and J by 2 bases, with 16 bases between. The CDR3 runs to 15 residues. Here the CDR3 DNA reads TGTGCCAGCAAACCCGGGACTCCATCCACAGATACGCAGTATTTT. Translation gives CASKPGTPSTDTQYF.

The J gene is TRBJ2-3, the V gene TRBV15; 7 positions agree with TRBD1. This CDR3 has 16 residues. The junction had 7 bases not matched to a gene; V was cut back by 2 bases and J by 2 bases. Per germline, CDR1 LNHNV and CDR2 YYDKDF (reference sequence). This chain's CDR3 is CATSRFGQAITDTQYF. CDR3 DNA: TGTGCCACCAGCAGATTTGGACAGGCTATCACAGATACGCAGTATTTT.

V is TRBV6-1 and J is TRBJ2-7; TRBD1 agrees at 7 bases. Germline values: CDR1 MNHNS, CDR2 SASEGT. V lost 6 bases and J lost 7; bases outside the gene matches: 9. There are 13 residues in the CDR3. Written as DNA, the CDR3 is TGTGCCAGCAGAGCGGTCAGGGGGTTTGAGCAGTACTTC. Amino acid sequence: CASRAVRGFEQYF.

CDR3 region: CASTEPGQGLYGYTF. CDR3 sequence (DNA): TGTGCCAGCACAGAGCCGGGACAGGGCCTATATGGCTACACCTTC. V gene TRBV28 combines with J gene TRBJ1-2, with 9 bases matching TRBD1. V dropped 7 bases and J dropped 5; count of bases not matched to a gene: 11. Germline V CDR1 and CDR2: MDHEN, SYDVKM. The CDR3 spans 15 residues.

This chain connects TRBV4-1 to TRBJ2-3; D not certain. The CDR3 consists of 14 residues. V lost 0 bases and J lost 7, with 11 bases in between. The germline V gene encodes CDR1 MGHRA and CDR2 YSYEKL. CDR3 loop: CASSQEKGQYTQYF. CDR3 in DNA: TGCGCCAGCAGCCAAGAAAAAGGGCAATATACGCAGTATTTT.

This rearrangement joins TRBV4-1 to TRBJ2-1; D gene ambiguous. Trimming cost V 3 bases and J 5 bases, with 17 bases left between them. This CDR3 spans 16 amino acids. The germline CDR1 and CDR2 sequences are MGHRA and YSYEKL. The CDR3 sequence is CASSHPSVVFNNEQFF. CDR3 sequence (DNA): TGCGCCAGCAGCCATCCGTCCGTGGTATTTAACAATGAGCAGTTCTTC.

This clone was detected a few times. J is TRBJ2-1 and V is TRBV7-3, with TRBD1 as a possible D gene (6 bases). CDR1 and CDR2 from the germline V gene are SGHTA and FQGTGA. CDR3 length equals 15 residues. V was shortened by 5 bases and J by 5 bases, with 16 bases between the two germline ends. CDR3 sequence: CASSPGHTRDNEQFF. The CDR3 DNA is TGTGCCAGCAGCCCGGGACACACCCGGGACAATGAGCAGTTCTTC.

CDR3 protein: CASSSVNGELFF. The CDR3 bases are TGTGCCAGCAGCAGTGTGAACGGGGAGCTGTTTTTT. The chain employs TRBV7-9 and TRBJ2-2; no definite D call. Trimming left V 5 bases short and J 7 bases short, with 8 bases between. The CDR3 sequence is 12 residues long. Germline CDR1 reads SEHNR; CDR2 reads FQNEAQ (reference sequence).